This TCR beta chain appears in the sequencing data of a study of blood T cell repertoires in COVID-19. CDR1 and CDR2 from the germline V gene are SEHNR and FQNEAQ (reference sequence). The V end was cut by 2 bases, the J end by 2 bases, with 6 bases between. The CDR3 is 13 residues long. TCRdb keeps only in-frame clones here, not all; method: immunoSEQ multiplex PCR. The data contain 330,000 or so clones, over 75% of them singletons. The genes are TRBV7-9 and TRBJ1-2, with D uncertain. This TCR derives from a woman under 40 who had recovered from COVID-19. The sample was PBMCs or T cells enriched from blood (not recorded which). The CDR3 DNA reads as TGTGCCAGCAGCTTACAGGAAAACTATGGCTACACCTTC. It is translated as CASSLQENYGYTF. Based on the CDR3 plus reference TRBV7-9 and TRBJ1-2, the full variable domain is DTGVSQNPRHKITKRGQNVTFRCDPISEHNRLYWYRQTLGQGPEFLTYFQNEAQLEKSRLLSDRFSAERPKGSFSTLEIQRTEQGDSAMYLCASSLQENYGYTFGSGTRLTVV.